The clone carrying this T cell receptor (beta chain) was recorded a few times. Antigen: not known. Clones were sequenced by immunoSEQ multiplex PCR, and TCRdb holds only the in-frame ones, with some missing. Of approximately 38,000 clones listed, around 87% were seen once; the top ten hold around 0.83%. The data derive from a study of T cells in narcolepsy. Study summary: Donors had narcolepsy type 1 or type 2, or were healthy controls. Study results and caveats: Autoreactive clone sequences were missing from some blood memory CD4+ repertoires. HCRT-specific and TRIB2-specific autoreactive clonotypes appeared among same-patient CSF and blood CD4+ clonotypes. Healthy controls reportedly lacked the autoreactive clonotypes serially found in patients' blood.

CDR3 length: 15 residues. The J segment lost 6 bases and the V segment lost 4 bases, leaving 8 bases of the junction unmatched. The germline CDR1 and CDR2 sequences are MNHNS and SASEGT. The V call is TRBV6-1, the J call TRBJ1-4; TRBD1 aligns across 7 bases. This clonotype was obtained from a human donor with narcolepsy. Sequenced input: CD45RA- memory CD4+ T cells from PBMCs. CDR3 bases: TGTGCCAGCAGTGGCCGGGACAGTGAATATGAAAAACTGTTTTTT. Its protein is CASSGRDSEYEKLFF.